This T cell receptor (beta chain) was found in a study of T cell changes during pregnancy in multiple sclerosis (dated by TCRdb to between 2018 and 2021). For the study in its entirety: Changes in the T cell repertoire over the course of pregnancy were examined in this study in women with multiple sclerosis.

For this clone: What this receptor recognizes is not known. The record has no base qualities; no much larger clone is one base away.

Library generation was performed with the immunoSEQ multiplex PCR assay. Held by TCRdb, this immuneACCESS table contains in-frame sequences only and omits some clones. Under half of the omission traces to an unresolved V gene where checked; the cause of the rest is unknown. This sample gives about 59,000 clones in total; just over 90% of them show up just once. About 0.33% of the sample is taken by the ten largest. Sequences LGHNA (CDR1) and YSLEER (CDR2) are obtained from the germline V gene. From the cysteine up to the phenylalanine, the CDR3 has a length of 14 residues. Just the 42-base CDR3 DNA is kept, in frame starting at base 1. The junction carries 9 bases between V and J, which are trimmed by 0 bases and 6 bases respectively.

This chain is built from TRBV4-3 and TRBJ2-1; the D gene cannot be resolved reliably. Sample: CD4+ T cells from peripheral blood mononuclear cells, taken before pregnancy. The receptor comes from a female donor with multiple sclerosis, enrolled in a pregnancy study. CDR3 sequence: CASSQEAIANEQFF. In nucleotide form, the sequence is TGCGCCAGCAGCCAAGAAGCGATAGCCAATGAGCAGTTCTTC.